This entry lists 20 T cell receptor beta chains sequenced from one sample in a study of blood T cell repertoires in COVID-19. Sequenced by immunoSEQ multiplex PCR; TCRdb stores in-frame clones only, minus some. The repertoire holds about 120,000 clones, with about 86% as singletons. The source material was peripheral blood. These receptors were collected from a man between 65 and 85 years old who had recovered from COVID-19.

CDR3 protein: CASSLIGNYNEQFF. The DNA of the CDR3 is TGTGCCAGCAGTTTGATCGGGAATTACAATGAGCAGTTCTTC. The chain has TRBV28 and TRBJ2-1, with D maybe TRBD2 (5 bases). Germline V CDR1 and CDR2: MDHEN, SYDVKM. V lost 3 bases, J lost 4 bases, and 10 bases lay in between. There are 14 residues in the CDR3.

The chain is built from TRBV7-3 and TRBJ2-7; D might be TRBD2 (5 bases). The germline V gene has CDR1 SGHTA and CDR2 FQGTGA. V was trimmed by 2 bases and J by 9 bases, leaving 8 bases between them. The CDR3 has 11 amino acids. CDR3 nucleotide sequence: TGTGCCAGCAGCTTACATGGAGGGCAGTACTTC. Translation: CASSLHGGQYF.

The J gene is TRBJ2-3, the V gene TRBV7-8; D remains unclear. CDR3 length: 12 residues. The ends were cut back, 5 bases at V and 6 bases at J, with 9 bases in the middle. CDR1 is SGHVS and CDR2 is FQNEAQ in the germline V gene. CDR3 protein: CASSHLLDTQYF. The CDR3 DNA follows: TGTGCCAGCAGCCATCTCTTGGATACGCAGTATTTT.

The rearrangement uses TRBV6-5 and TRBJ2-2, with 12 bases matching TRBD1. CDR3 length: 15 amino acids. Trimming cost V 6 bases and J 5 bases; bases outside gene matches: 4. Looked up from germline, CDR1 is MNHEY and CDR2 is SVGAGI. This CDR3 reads CASRGQGAWTGELFF. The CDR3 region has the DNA TGTGCCAGCAGGGGACAGGGGGCATGGACCGGGGAGCTGTTTTTT.

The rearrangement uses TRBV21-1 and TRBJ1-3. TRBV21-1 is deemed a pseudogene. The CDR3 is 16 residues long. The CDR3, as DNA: TGTGCCAGCAGCAAAGATTACTTGGGGGGGCCAGACACCATATATTTT. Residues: CASSKDYLGGPDTIYF.

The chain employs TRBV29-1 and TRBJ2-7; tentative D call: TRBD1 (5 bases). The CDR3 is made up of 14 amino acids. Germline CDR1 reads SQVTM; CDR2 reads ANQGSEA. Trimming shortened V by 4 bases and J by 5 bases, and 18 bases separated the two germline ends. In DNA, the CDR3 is TGCAGCGTTGTCCTCGCAGGGTACTTGAACGAGCAGTACTTC. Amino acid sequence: CSVVLAGYLNEQYF.

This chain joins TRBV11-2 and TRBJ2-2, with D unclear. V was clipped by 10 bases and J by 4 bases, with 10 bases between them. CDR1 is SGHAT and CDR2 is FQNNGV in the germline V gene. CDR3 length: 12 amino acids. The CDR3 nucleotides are TGTGCCACCACTACCTCCACCGGGGAGCTGTTTTTT. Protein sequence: CATTTSTGELFF.

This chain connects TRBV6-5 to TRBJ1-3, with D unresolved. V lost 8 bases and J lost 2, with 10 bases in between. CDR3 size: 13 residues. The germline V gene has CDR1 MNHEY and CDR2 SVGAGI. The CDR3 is CASGRVTGNTIYF. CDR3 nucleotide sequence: TGTGCCAGCGGCCGGGTCACTGGAAACACCATATATTTT.

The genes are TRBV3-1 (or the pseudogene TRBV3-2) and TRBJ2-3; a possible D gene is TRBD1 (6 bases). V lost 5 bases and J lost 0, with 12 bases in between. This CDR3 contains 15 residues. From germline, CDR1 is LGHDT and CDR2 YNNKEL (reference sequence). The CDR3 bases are TGTGCCAGCAGCGGGGGCCCTGCTAGCACAGATACGCAGTATTTT. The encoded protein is CASSGGPASTDTQYF.

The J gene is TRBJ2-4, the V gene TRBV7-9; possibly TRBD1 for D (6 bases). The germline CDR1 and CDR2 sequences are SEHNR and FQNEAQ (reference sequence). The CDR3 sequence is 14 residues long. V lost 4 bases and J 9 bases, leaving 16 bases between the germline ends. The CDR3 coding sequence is TGTGCCAGCAGCTCTCCGGGACAAGGGGGCATTCAGTACTTC. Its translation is CASSSPGQGGIQYF. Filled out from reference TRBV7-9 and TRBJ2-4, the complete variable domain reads DTGVSQNPRHKITKRGQNVTFRCDPISEHNRLYWYRQTLGQGPEFLTYFQNEAQLEKSRLLSDRFSAERPKGSFSTLEIQRTEQGDSAMYLCASSSPGQGGIQYFGAGTRLSVL.

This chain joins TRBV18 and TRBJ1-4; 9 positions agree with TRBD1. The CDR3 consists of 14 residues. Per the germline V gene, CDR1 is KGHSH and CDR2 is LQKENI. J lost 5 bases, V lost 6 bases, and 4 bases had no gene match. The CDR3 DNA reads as TGTGCCAGCTCCCCCGGGACAGGGAATGAAAAACTGTTTTTT. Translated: CASSPGTGNEKLFF.

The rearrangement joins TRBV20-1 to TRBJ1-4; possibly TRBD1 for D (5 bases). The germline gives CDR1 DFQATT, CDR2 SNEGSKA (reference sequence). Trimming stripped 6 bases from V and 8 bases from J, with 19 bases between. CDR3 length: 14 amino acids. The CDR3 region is CSASTRAAPEKLFF. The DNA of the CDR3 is TGCAGTGCCAGTACCAGGGCTGCGCCCGAAAAACTGTTTTTT.

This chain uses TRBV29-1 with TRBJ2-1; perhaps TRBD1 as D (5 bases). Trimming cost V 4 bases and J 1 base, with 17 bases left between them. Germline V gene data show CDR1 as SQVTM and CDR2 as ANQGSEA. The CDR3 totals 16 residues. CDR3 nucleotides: TGCAGCGTTGGACAGTTTGGGTCGGGTTCCTACAATGAGCAGTTCTTC. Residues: CSVGQFGSGSYNEQFF.

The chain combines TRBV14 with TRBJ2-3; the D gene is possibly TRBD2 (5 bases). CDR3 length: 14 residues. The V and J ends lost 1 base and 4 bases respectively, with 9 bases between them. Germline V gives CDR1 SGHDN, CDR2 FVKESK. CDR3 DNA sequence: TGTGCCAGCAGCCAAGTTGGGCGGGCAGATACGCAGTATTTT. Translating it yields CASSQVGRADTQYF.

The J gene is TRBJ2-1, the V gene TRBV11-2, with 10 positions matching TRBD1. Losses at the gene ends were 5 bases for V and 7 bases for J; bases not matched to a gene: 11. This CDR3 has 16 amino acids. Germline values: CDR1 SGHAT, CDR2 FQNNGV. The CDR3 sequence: CASSIRGQGFPNEQFF. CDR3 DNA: TGTGCCAGCAGCATAAGGGGACAGGGGTTCCCAAATGAGCAGTTCTTC.

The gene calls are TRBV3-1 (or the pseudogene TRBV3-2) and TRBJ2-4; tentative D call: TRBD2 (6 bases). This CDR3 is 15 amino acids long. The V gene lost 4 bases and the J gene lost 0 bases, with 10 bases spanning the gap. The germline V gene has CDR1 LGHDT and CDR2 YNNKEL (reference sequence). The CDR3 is CASSLSGLAKNIQYF. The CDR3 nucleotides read TGTGCCAGCAGCCTTAGCGGTCTAGCCAAAAACATTCAGTACTTC.

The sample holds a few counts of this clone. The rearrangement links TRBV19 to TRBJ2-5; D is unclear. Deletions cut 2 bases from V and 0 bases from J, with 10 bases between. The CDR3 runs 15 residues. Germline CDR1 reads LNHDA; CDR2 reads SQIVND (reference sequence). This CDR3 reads CASSITSTYQETQYF. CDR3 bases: TGTGCCAGTAGTATAACCAGTACGTACCAAGAGACCCAGTACTTC.

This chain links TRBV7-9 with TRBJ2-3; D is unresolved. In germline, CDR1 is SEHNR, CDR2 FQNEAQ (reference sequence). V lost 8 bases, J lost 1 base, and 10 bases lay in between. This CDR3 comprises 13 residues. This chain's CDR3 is CASEYIGTDTQYF. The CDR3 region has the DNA TGTGCCAGCGAGTATATAGGCACAGATACGCAGTATTTT. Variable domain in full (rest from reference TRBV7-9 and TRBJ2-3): DTGVSQNPRHKITKRGQNVTFRCDPISEHNRLYWYRQTLGQGPEFLTYFQNEAQLEKSRLLSDRFSAERPKGSFSTLEIQRTEQGDSAMYLCASEYIGTDTQYFGPGTRLTVL.

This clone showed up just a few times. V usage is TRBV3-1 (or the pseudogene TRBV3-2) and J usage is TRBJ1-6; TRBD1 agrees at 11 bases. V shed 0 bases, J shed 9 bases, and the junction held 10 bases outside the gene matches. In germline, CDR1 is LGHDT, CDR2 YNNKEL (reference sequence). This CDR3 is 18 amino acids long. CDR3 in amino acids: CASSQDMFGQGAGSPLHF. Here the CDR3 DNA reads TGTGCCAGCAGCCAAGATATGTTCGGACAGGGGGCTGGTTCACCCCTCCACTTT.

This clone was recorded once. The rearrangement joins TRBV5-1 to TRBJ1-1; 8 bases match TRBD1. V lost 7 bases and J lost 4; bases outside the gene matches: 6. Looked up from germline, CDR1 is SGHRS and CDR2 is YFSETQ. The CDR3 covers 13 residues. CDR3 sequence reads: CASLGQGGTEAFF. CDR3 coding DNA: TGCGCCAGCCTTGGACAGGGCGGCACTGAAGCTTTCTTT.